A selection of T cell receptor beta chains follows, all from one sample in a study of TIL therapy for anti-PD-1-resistant metastatic lung cancer. The data were produced by immunoSEQ multiplex PCR, yet TCRdb's version contains in-frame clones alone and is incomplete. The sample includes tens of thousands of clones, 60% to 85% of them seen just once. This material consisted of blood, taken at baseline. The receptors stem from a person aged 25-80 years with non-small cell lung cancer. Each CDR3 is given with its conserved first and last residue. A D gene is named only where the DNA matches it firmly. Expanded clones get a size class; other rows say once, few or many, or leave the size out.

D,V,J,size,CDR3,DNA
.,TRBV7-8,TRBJ2-3,.,CASSLVLGGSTDTQYF,TGTGCCAGCAGCTTAGTTCTGGGGGGAAGCACAGATACGCAGTATTTT
TRBD1,TRBV11-3,TRBJ2-7,.,CASSRGTGEGEQYF,TGTGCCAGCAGCAGAGGGACAGGGGAAGGCGAGCAGTACTTC
TRBD1,TRBV30,TRBJ1-1,once,CAWLTGVGTEAFF,TGTGCCTGGTTGACAGGGGTCGGCACTGAAGCTTTCTTT
TRBD2,TRBV6-5,TRBJ2-1,few,CASSYSTSGHNEQFF,TGTGCCAGCAGTTACTCTACTAGCGGACACAATGAGCAGTTCTTC
TRBD2,TRBV5-1,TRBJ2-2,.,CASSLGLAGNTGELFF,TGCGCCAGCAGCCTCGGACTAGCGGGGAACACCGGGGAGCTGTTTTTT
.,TRBV30,TRBJ2-7,.,CAWSLENYYEQYF,TGTGCCTGGAGTTTGGAGAATTATTACGAGCAGTACTTC
.,TRBV30,TRBJ1-3,.,CALNGPPGNTIYF,TGTGCCCTAAATGGGCCCCCTGGAAACACCATATATTTT
TRBD1,TRBV10-1,TRBJ1-4,.,CASSESMTRGIKLFF,TGCGCCAGCAGTGAGTCGATGACCAGGGGGATAAAACTGTTTTTT
.,TRBV11-3,TRBJ2-6,.,CASSPTGSGANVLTF,TGTGCCAGCAGCCCCACGGGCTCTGGGGCCAACGTCCTGACTTTC
TRBD1,TRBV5-1,TRBJ2-7,.,CASSGGQGYEQYF,TGCGCCAGCAGTGGGGGACAGGGCTACGAGCAGTACTTC
.,TRBV15,TRBJ2-7,.,CATSRDGGGSYEQYF,TGTGCCACCAGCAGAGATGGGGGTGGGTCCTACGAGCAGTACTTC
.,TRBV25-1,TRBJ2-7,.,CASSEWEASYEQYF,TGTGCCAGCAGTGAATGGGAGGCCTCCTACGAGCAGTACTTC
.,TRBV5-1,TRBJ2-1,.,CASNRAQGTYNEQFF,TGCGCCAGCAACCGGGCACAGGGAACCTACAATGAGCAGTTCTTC
TRBD2,TRBV4-3,TRBJ2-1,once,CASSRGLAGGSYNEQFF,TGCGCCAGCAGCCGAGGACTAGCGGGGGGCTCCTACAATGAGCAGTTCTTC
.,TRBV6-5,TRBJ2-5,few,CASSYGVGETQYF,TGTGCCAGCAGTTACGGGGTTGGCGAGACCCAGTACTTC
.,TRBV6-6,TRBJ1-5,few,CASSDPQGDYQPQHF,TGTGCCAGCAGTGACCCACAGGGTGATTATCAGCCCCAGCATTTT
.,TRBV6-5,TRBJ1-1,.,CASSYSTPTEAFF,TGTGCCAGCAGTTACTCGACACCTACTGAAGCTTTCTTT
.,TRBV15,TRBJ2-7,few,CATSREPRQAYEQYF,TGTGCCACCAGCAGAGAACCACGGCAGGCCTACGAGCAGTACTTC
TRBD1,TRBV6-5,TRBJ1-2,.,CASTTGTGAGGYTF,TGTGCCAGCACCACGGGGACAGGGGCGGGGGGCTACACCTTC
.,TRBV29-1,TRBJ2-1,.,CSVESLLSSYNEQFF,TGCAGCGTTGAAAGCCTCCTCAGCTCCTACAATGAGCAGTTCTTC
TRBD2,TRBV19,TRBJ2-1,.,CASSIAGVNEQFF,TGTGCCAGTAGTATCGCGGGGGTCAATGAGCAGTTCTTC
.,TRBV19,TRBJ2-1,.,CASRDVAIQFF,TGTGCCAGTAGGGACGTAGCCATCCAGTTCTTC
TRBD1,TRBV7-2,TRBJ2-7,.,CASSLGGQIYEQYF,TGTGCCAGCAGCTTAGGGGGACAGATCTACGAGCAGTACTTC
.,TRBV7-3,TRBJ2-7,.,CASSPVRGRSYEQYF,TGTGCCAGCAGCCCGGTCCGGGGCCGATCCTACGAGCAGTACTTC
.,TRBV7-2,TRBJ2-7,.,CASSAPGLLSPHEQYF,TGTGCCAGCAGCGCACCGGGACTCTTAAGCCCCCACGAGCAGTACTTC
.,TRBV6-1,TRBJ2-7,.,CASSDNRVSSYEQYF,TGTGCCAGCAGTGACAACAGGGTTAGCTCCTACGAGCAGTACTTC
.,TRBV4-1,TRBJ2-4,.,CASSQPGQLAKNIQYF,TGCGCCAGCAGCCAACCCGGACAGTTAGCCAAAAACATTCAGTACTTC
.,TRBV4-1,TRBJ1-2,once,CASSQDFPEYGYTF,TGCGCCAGCAGCCAAGATTTCCCAGAATATGGCTACACCTTC
TRBD2,TRBV28,TRBJ2-3,.,CASSGRTSGRWDTDTQYF,TGTGCCAGCAGTGGACGGACTAGCGGGAGGTGGGACACAGATACGCAGTATTTT
TRBD2,TRBV19,TRBJ2-1,.,CATTGTSGPQPLYNEQFF,TGTGCCACCACCGGGACTAGCGGTCCCCAGCCCCTCTACAATGAGCAGTTCTTC
TRBD1,TRBV29-1,TRBJ2-1,.,CSVEVPTGGTYNEQFF,TGCAGCGTTGAAGTACCGACAGGGGGCACCTACAATGAGCAGTTCTTC
TRBD1,TRBV7-3,TRBJ2-1,.,CASSRDREAYNEQFF,TGTGCCAGCAGTCGTGACAGGGAAGCCTACAATGAGCAGTTCTTC
TRBD2,TRBV6-5,TRBJ2-1,.,CASSGRAYNEQFF,TGTGCCAGCAGCGGGAGGGCCTACAATGAGCAGTTCTTC
TRBD2,TRBV9,TRBJ2-1,.,CASSVGLAHEQFF,TGTGCCAGCAGCGTCGGACTAGCGCATGAGCAGTTCTTC
.,TRBV28,TRBJ1-5,.,CASTWGGRDNQPQHF,TGTGCCAGCACTTGGGGAGGAAGGGACAATCAGCCCCAGCATTTT
.,TRBV15,TRBJ1-2,.,CATSRATGLGGYTF,TGTGCCACCAGCAGAGCAACAGGGCTCGGTGGCTACACCTTC
TRBD2,TRBV7-9,TRBJ2-3,.,CASSFGLAGTDTQYF,TGTGCCAGCAGCTTCGGACTAGCGGGCACAGATACGCAGTATTTT
TRBD1,TRBV30,TRBJ1-6,.,CAWSVHRGNSPLHF,TGTGCCTGGAGTGTACACAGGGGTAATTCACCCCTCCACTTT
.,TRBV20-1,TRBJ2-5,.,CSARGGETQYF,TGCAGTGCTAGGGGTGGGGAGACCCAGTACTTC
TRBD1,TRBV2,TRBJ1-1,.,CASSTRQGAKNTEAFF,TGTGCCAGCAGCACACGACAGGGGGCGAAGAACACTGAAGCTTTCTTT
.,TRBV6-5,TRBJ2-1,once,CASSYGRPEYNEQFF,TGTGCCAGCAGTTATGGGAGACCCGAATACAATGAGCAGTTCTTC
.,TRBV7-2,TRBJ2-3,.,CASSFGLPTDTQYF,TGTGCCAGCAGCTTCGGACTACCCACAGATACGCAGTATTTT
.,TRBV7-2,TRBJ2-3,.,CASSYTDTQYF,TGTGCCAGCAGCTACACAGATACGCAGTATTTT
.,TRBV19,TRBJ1-3,.,CASTPEAMRNTIYF,TGTGCCAGTACCCCCGAGGCGATGAGAAACACCATATATTTT
TRBD1,TRBV9,TRBJ1-1,.,CAGGQGMNTEAFF,TGTGCCGGGGGACAGGGGATGAACACTGAAGCTTTCTTT
.,TRBV10-3,TRBJ1-2,.,CAISESSGFANYGYTF,TGTGCCATCAGTGAGTCCTCCGGGTTTGCTAACTATGGCTACACCTTC
.,TRBV29-1,TRBJ2-7,few,CSVAPTGGGEQYF,TGCAGCGTGGCGCCAACAGGAGGAGGCGAGCAGTACTTC
TRBD2,TRBV5-8,TRBJ2-1,.,CASSLEAGGRYNEQFF,TGTGCCAGCAGCTTGGAAGCGGGAGGAAGGTACAATGAGCAGTTCTTC
TRBD1,TRBV27,TRBJ1-2,.,CASSPKDRGWRGYTF,TGTGCCAGCAGTCCTAAGGACAGGGGTTGGCGTGGCTACACCTTC
.,TRBV9,TRBJ2-7,.,CASSVGPSYEQYF,TGTGCCAGCAGCGTCGGTCCCTCCTACGAGCAGTACTTC
.,TRBV19,TRBJ2-7,.,CASSSLGGGEQYF,TGTGCCAGTAGTAGCCTGGGAGGAGGCGAGCAGTACTTC